The source of this TCR beta chain is a study of vaccination and CD4 T cells after COVID-19. This clonotype was seen a few times. Its target is not known. Cultured CD4+ T cells had their DNA profiled by the Oncomine TCR Beta short-read assay. Once CD4+ T cells had been cultured, genomic DNA was extracted from them. TCRdb called the PCR reads again in MiXCR, with one record for every CDR3 protein. The sample shows 13,000 or so distinct CDR3 sequences, less than 65% of them seen only once. Treatment denoted: approximately 10-day PBMC culture with coronavirus spike peptide pools or control peptides (ViraFEST assay). Dates of PCR positivity, March to December 2020, preceded the US Alpha, Beta and Delta variants. This CDR3 has 15 residues. V gave up 8 bases and J gave up 1 base, with 15 bases separating them. From germline, CDR1 is LNHDA and CDR2 SQIVND (reference sequence).

Sequencing used CD4+ T cells from blood, cultured in vitro. The receptor was isolated from a human donor who had recovered from COVID-19. The V gene is TRBV19, the J gene TRBJ1-5, with unresolved D. The CDR3 sequence is CASEYVGFSNQPQHF. CDR3 bases: TGTGCCAGTGAATATGTCGGCTTCAGCAATCAGCCCCAGCATTTT.